The 5 T cell receptor beta chains given below trace back to one sample, sequenced in a study of T cell responses to AZD1222 COVID-19 vaccine. TCRdb's copy holds only in-frame clones and misses some; the assay was immunoSEQ multiplex PCR. The data hold over 110,000 clones, with more than 85% observed a single time. This specimen consisted of peripheral blood, obtained on day 0 of AZD1222 vaccination. The receptor set was obtained from an adult in good health.

The genes are TRBV5-4 and TRBJ1-5; 9 nucleotides match TRBD1. Germline CDR1 and CDR2: SGHNT and YYREEE (reference sequence). Trimming cost V 0 bases and J 4 bases; bases outside gene matches: 5. The CDR3 consists of 16 residues. The CDR3 bases are TGTGCCAGCAGCTTGGGGGGGACAGGGAAAAATCAGCCCCAGCATTTT. Protein sequence: CASSLGGTGKNQPQHF.

This chain joins TRBV5-4 and TRBJ2-3, with D possibly matching TRBD1 (5 bases). The V end was cut by 3 bases, the J end by 10 bases, with 15 bases between. The CDR3 is 13 residues long. Germline assignment: CDR1 SGHNT and CDR2 YYREEE (reference sequence). CDR3 nucleotide sequence: TGTGCCAGCAGCTCCTCGCTGGGGCTAGCGCAGTATTTT. This codes for CASSSSLGLAQYF.

In this sample, this clone turned up once. In nucleotides, the CDR3 is TGTGCCAGCAGCCAAGAACCTGGACTCAACTACGAGCAGTACTTC. It yields the protein CASSQEPGLNYEQYF. The V call is TRBV3-1 (or the pseudogene TRBV3-2), the J call TRBJ2-7; maybe TRBD2 (5 bases). Trimming stripped 0 bases from V and 3 bases from J, with 12 bases between. The germline CDR1 and CDR2 sequences are LGHDT and YNNKEL (reference sequence). The CDR3 runs 15 residues.

The rearrangement uses TRBV7-6 and TRBJ2-2; 8 bases fit TRBD2. The V gene's germline CDR1 is SGHVS and CDR2 FNYEAQ. The CDR3 contains 18 residues. Trimming cost V 2 bases and J 1 base; bases outside gene matches: 9. The CDR3 is CASSLRAGGGMNTGELFF. CDR3 DNA sequence: TGTGCCAGCAGCTTAAGGGCGGGGGGCGGCATGAACACCGGGGAGCTGTTTTTT.

The chain uses TRBV7-9 and TRBJ1-5, with 9 bases that match TRBD1. V was clipped by 5 bases and J by 3 bases; unmatched bases: 8. This CDR3 has 16 amino acids. Germline values: CDR1 SEHNR, CDR2 FQNEAQ (reference sequence). The DNA of the CDR3 is TGTGCCAGCAGCCTGGGGACAGGGCTGCCCAATCAGCCCCAGCATTTT. Translated, it gives CASSLGTGLPNQPQHF.